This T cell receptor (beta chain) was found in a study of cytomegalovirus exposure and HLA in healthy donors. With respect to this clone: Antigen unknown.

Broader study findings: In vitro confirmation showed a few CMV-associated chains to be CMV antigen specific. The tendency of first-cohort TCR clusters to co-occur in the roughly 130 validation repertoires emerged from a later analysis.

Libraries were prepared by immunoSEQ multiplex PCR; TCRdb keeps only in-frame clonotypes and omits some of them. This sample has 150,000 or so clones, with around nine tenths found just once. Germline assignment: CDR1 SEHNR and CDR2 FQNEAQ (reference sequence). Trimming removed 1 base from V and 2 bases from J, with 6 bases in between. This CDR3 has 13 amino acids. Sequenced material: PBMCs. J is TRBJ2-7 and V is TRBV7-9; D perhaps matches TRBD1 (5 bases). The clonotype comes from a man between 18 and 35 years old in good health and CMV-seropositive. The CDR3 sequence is CASSLGRAYEQYF. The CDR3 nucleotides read TGTGCCAGCAGCTTAGGCAGGGCCTACGAGCAGTACTTC. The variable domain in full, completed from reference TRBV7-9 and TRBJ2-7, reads DTGVSQNPRHKITKRGQNVTFRCDPISEHNRLYWYRQTLGQGPEFLTYFQNEAQLEKSRLLSDRFSAERPKGSFSTLEIQRTEQGDSAMYLCASSLGRAYEQYFGPGTRLTVT.